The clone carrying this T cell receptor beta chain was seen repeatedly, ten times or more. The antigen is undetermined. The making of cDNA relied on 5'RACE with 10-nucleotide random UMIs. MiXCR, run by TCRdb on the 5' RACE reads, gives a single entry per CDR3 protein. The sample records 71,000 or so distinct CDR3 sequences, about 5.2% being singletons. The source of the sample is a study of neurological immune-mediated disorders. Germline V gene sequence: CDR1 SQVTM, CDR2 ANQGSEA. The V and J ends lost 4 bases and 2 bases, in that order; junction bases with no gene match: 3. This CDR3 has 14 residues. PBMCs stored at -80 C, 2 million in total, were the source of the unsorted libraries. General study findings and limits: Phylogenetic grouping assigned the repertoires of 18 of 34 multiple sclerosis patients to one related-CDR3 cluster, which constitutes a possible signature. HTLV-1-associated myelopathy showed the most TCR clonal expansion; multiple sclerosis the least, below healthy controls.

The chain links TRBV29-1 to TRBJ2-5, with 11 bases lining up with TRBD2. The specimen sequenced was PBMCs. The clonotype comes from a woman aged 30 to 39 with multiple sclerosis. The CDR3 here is CSVVLAGVQETQYF. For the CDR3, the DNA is TGCAGCGTTGTACTAGCGGGAGTACAAGAGACCCAGTACTTC.